This T cell receptor (beta chain) was found in a study of regulatory T cells in long-lasting Graves disease. At the level of the study: Antithyroid drug intake by newly diagnosed Graves' patients had lasted under 3 months.

Overall study findings and caveats: Persistent disease was associated with favored TRBV28 usage and with favored use of TRBJ1-2 and TRBJ2-5.

Time point specified: newly diagnosed GD, antithyroid drugs for less than 3 months. PBMC RNA was the source of the TCR library. Guidelines of the American Thyroid Association were used to diagnose Graves' disease. Patients hailed from an endocrinology department in Xi'an, China. A few counts support this clonotype. Its cognate antigen is unknown. Arm-PCR of CDR3 regions with iRepertoire HTBI primers generated TCR beta libraries. One entry per CDR3 protein, called by TCRdb with MiXCR from the multiplex PCR reads. Altogether about 400,000 distinct CDR3 sequences are present, about a sixth being singletons, with the ten largest covering 20% to 25%. The CDR3 consists of 13 residues. The V gene lost 6 bases and the J gene lost 6 bases, with 12 bases spanning the gap. Germline CDR1 MNHNS, CDR2 SASEGT.

V usage is TRBV6-1 and J usage is TRBJ1-5; D perhaps matches TRBD1 (6 bases). The sample consisted of peripheral blood mononuclear cells (PBMCs), taken at new diagnosis, from a patient treated with antithyroid drugs. This sequence was found in a female donor with Graves disease. The CDR3 sequence: CASREGGGQPQHF. CDR3 in DNA: TGTGCCAGCAGGGAGGGGGGGGGTCAGCCCCAGCATTTT.